The rows below give T cell receptor beta chains drawn from one sample of a study of T cell changes during pregnancy in multiple sclerosis. Clones were read by immunoSEQ multiplex PCR, and TCRdb kept only the in-frame ones, dropping some. The table includes around 52,000 clones, roughly 94% detected once. This sample comprised CD4+ T cells from peripheral blood mononuclear cells, obtained in the second trimester of pregnancy. The receptors were sampled from a female donor with multiple sclerosis, enrolled in a pregnancy study. CDR3s include the opening cysteine and the closing phenylalanine or tryptophan.

j_call v_call cdr3_aa
TRBJ2-3 TRBV29-1 CSVEGLAGADTQYF
TRBJ1-5 TRBV5-6 CASSSGGWSNQPQHF
TRBJ1-2 TRBV5-6 CASSFPGVGYTF
TRBJ2-1 TRBV7-9 CASSLGANNEQFF
TRBJ2-7 TRBV6-5 CASRAGGRYEQYF
TRBJ2-4 TRBV9 CASSVRRGDGIQYF
TRBJ2-2 TRBV4-1 CASSQVVGAGELFF
TRBJ1-1 TRBV27 CASKRGQTNTEAFF
TRBJ1-5 TRBV29-1 CSVSLPAEVRVWESNQPQHF
TRBJ2-7 TRBV5-4 CASSSGTSGRVQQYF
TRBJ1-1 TRBV27 CASGNRGPNTEAFF
TRBJ1-2 TRBV29-1 CSCHSNDRAGGGYTF
TRBJ2-4 TRBV5-3 CARSPRGVGKNIQYF
TRBJ1-3 TRBV7-9 CASSLREASGNTIYF
TRBJ2-3 TRBV11-3 CASSRDRLGDTQYF
TRBJ1-6 TRBV7-9 CASSTGTANSPLHF
TRBJ2-1 TRBV5-1 CASSPAGAWGPYNEQFF
TRBJ1-2 TRBV5-5 CASSSEQGRYGYTF
TRBJ2-7 TRBV5-1 CASSLGQGSYEQYF
TRBJ2-2 TRBV9 CASSVGLAENTGELFF
TRBJ1-1 TRBV28 CASSPGQLNTEAFF
TRBJ2-1 TRBV5-1 CASSLNRDNEQFF
TRBJ2-7 TRBV6-6 CASGSGRYEQYF
TRBJ2-1 TRBV12-5 CASGFQGPSEQFF
TRBJ1-5 TRBV27 CASGRGAGRQPQHF
TRBJ1-5 TRBV4-1 CASSLSQGGNQPQHF
TRBJ1-1 TRBV2 CASSGLGGRTEAFF
TRBJ1-6 TRBV7-3 CASSLNGGNNSPLHF
TRBJ1-2 TRBV19 CASSAGTAYGYTF
TRBJ1-1 TRBV5-1 CASSLDRVNTEAFF
TRBJ2-3 TRBV2 CASNMGSGRESTDTQYF
TRBJ1-2 TRBV5-6 CASSLAWTGTNYGYTF
TRBJ1-2 TRBV5-1 CASSVAGAYGYTF
TRBJ1-4 TRBV6-4 CASRLVPLGQRATNEKLFF
TRBJ2-3 TRBV27 CASSLFALAGDTQYF
TRBJ2-1 TRBV5-4 CASSYDPRGPYNEQFF
TRBJ2-5 TRBV6-6 CASRRVIQETQYF
TRBJ1-2 TRBV5-4 CASSLAILGTETYTF
TRBJ2-7 TRBV10-1 CASNEHRGEQYF
TRBJ1-1 TRBV14 CASSQDITTGKVAEAFF
TRBJ2-2 TRBV19 CASSRQGPTITGELFF
TRBJ2-3 TRBV15 CATSPRTSGGAGDTQYF
TRBJ2-5 TRBV6-5 CASSYRTQETQYF
TRBJ2-3 TRBV18 CASSPTSGGASDTQYF
TRBJ2-1 TRBV5-4 CASSKPGQGSYNEQFF
TRBJ1-6 TRBV27 CASRPLGTGDSPLHF
TRBJ1-2 TRBV30 CAWTTDRPNYGYTF
TRBJ2-3 TRBV30 CAWDQGGGTDTQYF
TRBJ1-1 TRBV27 CASRSGGTEAFF
TRBJ1-3 TRBV7-6 CASSFGQGAGNTIYF
TRBJ1-1 TRBV11-2 CASSIIRSNTEAFF
TRBJ1-5 TRBV28 CASRTGKPQHF
TRBJ1-2 TRBV7-9 CASSSVFRDRSYGYTF
TRBJ1-1 TRBV30 CAWSGQDYTEAFF
TRBJ2-7 TRBV30 CAWMRGAYEQYF
TRBJ2-2 TRBV27 CASRLSRGAVF
TRBJ1-2 TRBV29-1 CSGTGGDGYTF
TRBJ2-1 TRBV5-5 CASSLVGGAGEQFF
TRBJ2-5 TRBV5-1 CASSVLPGSQETQYF